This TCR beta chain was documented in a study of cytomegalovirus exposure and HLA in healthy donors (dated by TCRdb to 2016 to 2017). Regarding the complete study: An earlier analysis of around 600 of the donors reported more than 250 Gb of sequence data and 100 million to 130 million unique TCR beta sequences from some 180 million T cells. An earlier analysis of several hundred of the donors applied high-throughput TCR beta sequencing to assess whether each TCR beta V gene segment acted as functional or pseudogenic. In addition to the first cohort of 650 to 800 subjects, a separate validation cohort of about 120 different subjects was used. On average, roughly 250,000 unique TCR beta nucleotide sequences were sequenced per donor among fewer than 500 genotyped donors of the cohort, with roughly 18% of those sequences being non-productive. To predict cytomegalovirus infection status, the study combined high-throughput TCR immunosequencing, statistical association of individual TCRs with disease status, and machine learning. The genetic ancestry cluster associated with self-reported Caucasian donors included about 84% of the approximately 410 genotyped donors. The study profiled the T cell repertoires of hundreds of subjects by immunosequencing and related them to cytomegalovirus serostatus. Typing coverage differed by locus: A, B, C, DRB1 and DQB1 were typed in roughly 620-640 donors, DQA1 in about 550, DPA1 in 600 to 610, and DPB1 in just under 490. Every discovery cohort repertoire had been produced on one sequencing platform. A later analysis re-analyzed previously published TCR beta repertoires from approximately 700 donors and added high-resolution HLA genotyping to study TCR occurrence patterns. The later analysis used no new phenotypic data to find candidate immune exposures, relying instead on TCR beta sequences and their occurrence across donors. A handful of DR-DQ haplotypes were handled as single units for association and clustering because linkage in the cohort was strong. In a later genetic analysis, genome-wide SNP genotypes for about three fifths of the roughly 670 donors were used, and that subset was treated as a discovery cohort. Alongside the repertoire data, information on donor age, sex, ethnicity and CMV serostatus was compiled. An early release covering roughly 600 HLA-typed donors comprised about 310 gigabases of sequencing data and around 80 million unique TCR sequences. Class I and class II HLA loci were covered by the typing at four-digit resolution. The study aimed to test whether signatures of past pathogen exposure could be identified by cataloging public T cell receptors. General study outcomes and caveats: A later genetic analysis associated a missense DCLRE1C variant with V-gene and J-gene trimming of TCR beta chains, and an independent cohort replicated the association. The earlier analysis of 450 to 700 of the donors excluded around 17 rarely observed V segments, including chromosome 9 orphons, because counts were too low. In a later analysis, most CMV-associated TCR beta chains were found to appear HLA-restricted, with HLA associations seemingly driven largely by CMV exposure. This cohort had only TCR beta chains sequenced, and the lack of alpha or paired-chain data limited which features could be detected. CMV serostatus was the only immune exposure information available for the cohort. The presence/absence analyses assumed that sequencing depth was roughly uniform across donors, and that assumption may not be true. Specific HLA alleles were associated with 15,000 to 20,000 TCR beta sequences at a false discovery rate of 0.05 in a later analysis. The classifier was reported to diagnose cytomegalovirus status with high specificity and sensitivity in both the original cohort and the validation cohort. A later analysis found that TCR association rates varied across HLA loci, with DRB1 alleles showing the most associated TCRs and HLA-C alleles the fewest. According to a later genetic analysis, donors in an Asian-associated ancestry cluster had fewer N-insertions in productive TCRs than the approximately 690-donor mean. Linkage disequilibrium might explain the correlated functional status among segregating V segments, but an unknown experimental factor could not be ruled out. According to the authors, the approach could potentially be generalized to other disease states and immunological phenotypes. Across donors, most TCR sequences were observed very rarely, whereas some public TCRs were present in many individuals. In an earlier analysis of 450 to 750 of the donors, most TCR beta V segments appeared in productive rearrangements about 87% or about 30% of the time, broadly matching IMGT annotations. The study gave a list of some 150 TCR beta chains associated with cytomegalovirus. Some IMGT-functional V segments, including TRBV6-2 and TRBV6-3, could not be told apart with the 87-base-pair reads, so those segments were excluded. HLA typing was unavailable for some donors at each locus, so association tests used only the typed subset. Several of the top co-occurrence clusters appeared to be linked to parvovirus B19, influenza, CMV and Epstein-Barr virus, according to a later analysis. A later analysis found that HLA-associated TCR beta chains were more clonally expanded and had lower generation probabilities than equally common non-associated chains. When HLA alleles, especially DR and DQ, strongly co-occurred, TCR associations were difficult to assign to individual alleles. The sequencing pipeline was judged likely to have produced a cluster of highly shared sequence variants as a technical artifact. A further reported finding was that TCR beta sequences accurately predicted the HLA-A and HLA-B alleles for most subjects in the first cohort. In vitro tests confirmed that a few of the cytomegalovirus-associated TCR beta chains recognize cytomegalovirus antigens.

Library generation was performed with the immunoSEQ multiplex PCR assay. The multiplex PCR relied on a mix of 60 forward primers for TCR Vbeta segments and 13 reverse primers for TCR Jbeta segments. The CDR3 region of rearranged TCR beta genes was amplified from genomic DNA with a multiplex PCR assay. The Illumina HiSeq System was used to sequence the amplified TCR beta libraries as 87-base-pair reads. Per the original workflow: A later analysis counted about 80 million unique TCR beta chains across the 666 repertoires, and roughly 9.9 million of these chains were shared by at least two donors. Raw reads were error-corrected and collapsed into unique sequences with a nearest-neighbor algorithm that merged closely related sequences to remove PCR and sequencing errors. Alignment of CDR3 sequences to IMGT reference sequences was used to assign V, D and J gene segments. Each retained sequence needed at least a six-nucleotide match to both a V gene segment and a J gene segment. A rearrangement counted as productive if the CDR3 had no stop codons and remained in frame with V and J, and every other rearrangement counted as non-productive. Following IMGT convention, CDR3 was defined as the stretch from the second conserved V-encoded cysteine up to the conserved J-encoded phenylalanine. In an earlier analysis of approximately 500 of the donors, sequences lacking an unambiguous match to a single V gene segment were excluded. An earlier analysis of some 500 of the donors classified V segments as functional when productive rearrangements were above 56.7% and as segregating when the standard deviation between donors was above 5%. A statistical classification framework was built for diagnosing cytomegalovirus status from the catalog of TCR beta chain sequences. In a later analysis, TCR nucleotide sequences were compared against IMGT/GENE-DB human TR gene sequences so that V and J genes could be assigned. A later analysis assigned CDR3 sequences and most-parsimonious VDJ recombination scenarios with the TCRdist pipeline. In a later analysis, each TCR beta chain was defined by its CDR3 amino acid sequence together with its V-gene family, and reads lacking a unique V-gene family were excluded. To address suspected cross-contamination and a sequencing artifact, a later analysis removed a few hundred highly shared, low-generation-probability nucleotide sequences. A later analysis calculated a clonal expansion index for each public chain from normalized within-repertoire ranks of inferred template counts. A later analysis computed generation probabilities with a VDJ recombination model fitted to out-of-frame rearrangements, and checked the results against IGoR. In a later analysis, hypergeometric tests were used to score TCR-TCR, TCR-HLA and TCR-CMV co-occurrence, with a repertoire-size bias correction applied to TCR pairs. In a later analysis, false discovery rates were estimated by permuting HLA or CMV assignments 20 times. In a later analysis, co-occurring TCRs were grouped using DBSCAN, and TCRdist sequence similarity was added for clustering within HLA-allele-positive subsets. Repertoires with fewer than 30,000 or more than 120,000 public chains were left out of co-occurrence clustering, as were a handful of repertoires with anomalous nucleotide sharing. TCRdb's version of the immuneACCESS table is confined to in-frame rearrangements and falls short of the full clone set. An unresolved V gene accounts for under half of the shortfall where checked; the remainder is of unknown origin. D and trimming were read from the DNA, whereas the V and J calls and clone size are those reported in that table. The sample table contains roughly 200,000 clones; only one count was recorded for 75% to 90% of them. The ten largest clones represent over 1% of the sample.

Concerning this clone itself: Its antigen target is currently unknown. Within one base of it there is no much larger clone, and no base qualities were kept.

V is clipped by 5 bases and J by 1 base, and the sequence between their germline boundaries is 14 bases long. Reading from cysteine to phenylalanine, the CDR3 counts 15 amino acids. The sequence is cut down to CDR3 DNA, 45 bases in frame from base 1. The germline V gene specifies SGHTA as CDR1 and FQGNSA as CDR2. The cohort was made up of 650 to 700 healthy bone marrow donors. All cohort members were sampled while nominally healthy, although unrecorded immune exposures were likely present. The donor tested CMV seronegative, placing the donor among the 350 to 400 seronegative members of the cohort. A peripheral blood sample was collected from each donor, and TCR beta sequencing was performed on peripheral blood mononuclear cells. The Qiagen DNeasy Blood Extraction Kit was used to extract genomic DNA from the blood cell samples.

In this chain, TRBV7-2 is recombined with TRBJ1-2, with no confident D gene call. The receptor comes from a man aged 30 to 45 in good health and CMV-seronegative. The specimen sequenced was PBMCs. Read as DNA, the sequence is TGTGCCAGCAGCGTTCAGAGGAACCTTAACTATGGCTACACCTTC. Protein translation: CASSVQRNLNYGYTF. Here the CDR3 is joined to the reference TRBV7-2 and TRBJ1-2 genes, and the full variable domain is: GAGVSQSPSNKVTEKGKDVELRCDPISGHTALYWYRQSLGQGLEFLIYFQGNSAPDKSGLPSDRFSAERTGGSVSTLTIQRTQQEDSAVYLCASSVQRNLNYGYTFGSGTRLTVV.